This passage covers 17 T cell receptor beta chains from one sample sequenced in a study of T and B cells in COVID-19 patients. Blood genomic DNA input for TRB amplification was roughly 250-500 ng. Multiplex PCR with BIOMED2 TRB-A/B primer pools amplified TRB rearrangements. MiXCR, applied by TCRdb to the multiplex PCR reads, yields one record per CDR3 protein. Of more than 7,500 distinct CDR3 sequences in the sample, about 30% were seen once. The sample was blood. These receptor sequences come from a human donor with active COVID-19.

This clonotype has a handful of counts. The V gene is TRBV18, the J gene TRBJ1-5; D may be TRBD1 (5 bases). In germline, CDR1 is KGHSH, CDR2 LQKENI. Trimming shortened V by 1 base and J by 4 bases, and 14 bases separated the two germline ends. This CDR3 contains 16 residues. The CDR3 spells CASSPRQTGINQPQHF. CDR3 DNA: TGTGCCAGCTCACCACGGCAAACAGGCATTAATCAGCCCCAGCATTTT.

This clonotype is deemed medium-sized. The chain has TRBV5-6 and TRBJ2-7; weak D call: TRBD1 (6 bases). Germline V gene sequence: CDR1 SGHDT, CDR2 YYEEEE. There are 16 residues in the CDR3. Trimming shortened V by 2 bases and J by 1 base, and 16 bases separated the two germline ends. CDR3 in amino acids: CASSLTPDSISYEQYF. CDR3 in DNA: TGTGCCAGCAGCTTAACCCCGGACAGTATTTCCTACGAGCAGTACTTC.

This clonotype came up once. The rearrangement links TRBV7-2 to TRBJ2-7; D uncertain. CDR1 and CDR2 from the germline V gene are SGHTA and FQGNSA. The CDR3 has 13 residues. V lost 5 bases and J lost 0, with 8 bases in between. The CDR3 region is CASSTPGSYEQYV. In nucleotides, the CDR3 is TGTGCCAGCAGCACGCCAGGCTCCTACGAGCAGTACGTC.

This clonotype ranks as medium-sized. The CDR3 bases are TGTGCCAGCAGTTACTCAGCCGGGACAGGGGGCCCCTACAATGAGCAGTTCTTC. Translating gives CASSYSAGTGGPYNEQFF. V and J are TRBV6-5 and TRBJ2-1, with 12 bases fitting TRBD1. Germline assignment: CDR1 MNHEY and CDR2 SVGAGI. The V gene end was trimmed by 0 bases and the J gene end by 2 bases; junction bases not matched to a gene: 5. This CDR3 is 18 amino acids long.

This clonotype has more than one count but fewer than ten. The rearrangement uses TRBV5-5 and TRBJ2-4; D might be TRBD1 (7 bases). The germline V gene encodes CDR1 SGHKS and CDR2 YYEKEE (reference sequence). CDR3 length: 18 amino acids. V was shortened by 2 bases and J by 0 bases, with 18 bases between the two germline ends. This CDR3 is CASSFRQGGILAKNIQYF. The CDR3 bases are TGTGCCAGCAGCTTCCGGCAGGGGGGAATCCTAGCCAAAAACATTCAGTACTTC. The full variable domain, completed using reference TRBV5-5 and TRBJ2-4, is DAGVTQSPTHLIKTRGQQVTLRCSPISGHKSVSWYQQVLGQGPQFIFQYYEKEERGRGNFPDRFSARQFPNYSSELNVNALLLGDSALYLCASSFRQGGILAKNIQYFGAGTRLSVL.

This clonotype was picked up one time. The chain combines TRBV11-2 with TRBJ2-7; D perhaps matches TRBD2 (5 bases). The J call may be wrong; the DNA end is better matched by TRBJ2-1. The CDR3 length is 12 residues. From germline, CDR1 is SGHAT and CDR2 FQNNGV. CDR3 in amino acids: CASSQVGGEQFF. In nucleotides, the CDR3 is TGTGCCAGCAGCCAAGTAGGAGGTGAGCAGTTCTTC.

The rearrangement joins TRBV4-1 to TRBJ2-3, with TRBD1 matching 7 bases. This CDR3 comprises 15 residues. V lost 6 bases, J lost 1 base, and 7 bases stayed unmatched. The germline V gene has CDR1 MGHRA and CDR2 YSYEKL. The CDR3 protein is CASSRLDRGTDTQYF. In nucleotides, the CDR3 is TGCGCCAGCAGTCGACTCGACAGGGGCACAGATACGCAGTATTTT.

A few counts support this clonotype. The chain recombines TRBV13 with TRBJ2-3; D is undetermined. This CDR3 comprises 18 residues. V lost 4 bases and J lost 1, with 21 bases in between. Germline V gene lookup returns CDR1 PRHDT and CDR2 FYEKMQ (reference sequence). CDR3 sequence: CASSSWRLRRLRTDTQYF. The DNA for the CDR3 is TGTGCCAGCAGCTCCTGGCGTCTGCGGCGACTGCGCACAGATACGCAGTATTTT.

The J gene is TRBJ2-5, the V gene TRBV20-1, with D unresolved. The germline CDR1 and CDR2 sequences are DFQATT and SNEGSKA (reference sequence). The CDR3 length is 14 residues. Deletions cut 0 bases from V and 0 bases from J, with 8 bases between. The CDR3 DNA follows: TGCAGTGCTAGAGATAACGGGTACCAAGAGACCCAGTACTTC. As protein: CSARDNGYQETQYF.

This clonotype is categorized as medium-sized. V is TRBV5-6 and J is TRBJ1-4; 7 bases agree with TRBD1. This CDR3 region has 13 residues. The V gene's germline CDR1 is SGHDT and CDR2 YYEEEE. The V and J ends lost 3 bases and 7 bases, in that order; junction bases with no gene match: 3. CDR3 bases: TGTGCCAGCAGCTCCACAGGGGTTGAAAAACTGTTTTTT. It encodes CASSSTGVEKLFF. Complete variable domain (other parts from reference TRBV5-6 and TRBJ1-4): DAGVTQSPTHLIKTRGQQVTLRCSPKSGHDTVSWYQQALGQGPQFIFQYYEEEERQRGNFPDRFSGHQFPNYSSELNVNALLLGDSALYLCASSSTGVEKLFFGSGTQLSVL.

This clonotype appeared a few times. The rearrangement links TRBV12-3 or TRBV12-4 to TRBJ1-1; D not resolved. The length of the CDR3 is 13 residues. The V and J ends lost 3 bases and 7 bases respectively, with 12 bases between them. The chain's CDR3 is CASSFTVPNEAFF. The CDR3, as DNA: TGTGCCAGCAGTTTTACAGTCCCCAATGAAGCTTTCTTT.

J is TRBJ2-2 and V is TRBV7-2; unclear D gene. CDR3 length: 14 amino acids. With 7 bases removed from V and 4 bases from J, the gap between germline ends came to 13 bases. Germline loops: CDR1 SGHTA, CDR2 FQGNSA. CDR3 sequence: CASTLGRPTGELFF. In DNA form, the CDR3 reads TGTGCCAGCACCCTTGGAAGGCCCACCGGGGAGCTGTTTTTT.

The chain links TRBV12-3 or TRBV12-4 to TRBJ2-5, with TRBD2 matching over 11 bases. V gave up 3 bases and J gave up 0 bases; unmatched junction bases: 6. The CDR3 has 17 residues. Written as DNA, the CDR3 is TGTGCCAGCAGTTTTGCTAGCGGGGGGACCTACCAAGAGACCCAGTACTTC. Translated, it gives CASSFASGGTYQETQYF.

The CDR3 DNA sequence: TGTGCCAGCAGCCTTAGGGGGCTAGCGGGGGGTCCGATCACCGGGGAGCTGTTTTTT. It yields the protein CASSLRGLAGGPITGELFF. J is TRBJ2-2 and V is TRBV11-2; the match to TRBD2 covers 11 bases. Trimming took 5 bases from V and 4 from J; bases not matched to a gene: 15. Germline CDR1 reads SGHAT; CDR2 reads FQNNGV. The CDR3 has 19 residues.

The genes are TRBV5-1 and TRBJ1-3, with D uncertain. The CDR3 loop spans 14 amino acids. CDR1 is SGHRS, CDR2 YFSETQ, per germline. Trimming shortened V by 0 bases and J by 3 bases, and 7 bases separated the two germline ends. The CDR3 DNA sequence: TGCGCCAGCAGCTTGGCCGGGATTGGAAACACCATATATTTT. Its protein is CASSLAGIGNTIYF.

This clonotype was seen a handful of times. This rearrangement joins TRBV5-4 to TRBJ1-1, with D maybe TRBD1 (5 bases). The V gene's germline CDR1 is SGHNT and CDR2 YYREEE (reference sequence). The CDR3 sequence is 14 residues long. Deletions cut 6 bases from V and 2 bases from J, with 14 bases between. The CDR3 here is CASTLEGVNTEAFF. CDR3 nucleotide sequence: TGTGCCAGCACCCTAGAAGGGGTAAACACTGAAGCTTTCTTT.

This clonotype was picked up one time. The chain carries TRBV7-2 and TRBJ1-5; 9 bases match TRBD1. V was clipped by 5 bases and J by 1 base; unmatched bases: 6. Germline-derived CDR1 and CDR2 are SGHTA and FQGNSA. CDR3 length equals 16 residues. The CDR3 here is CASSPGTGRSNQPQHF. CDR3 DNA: TGTGCCAGCAGCCCAGGGACAGGGCGAAGCAATCAGCCCCAGCATTTT.